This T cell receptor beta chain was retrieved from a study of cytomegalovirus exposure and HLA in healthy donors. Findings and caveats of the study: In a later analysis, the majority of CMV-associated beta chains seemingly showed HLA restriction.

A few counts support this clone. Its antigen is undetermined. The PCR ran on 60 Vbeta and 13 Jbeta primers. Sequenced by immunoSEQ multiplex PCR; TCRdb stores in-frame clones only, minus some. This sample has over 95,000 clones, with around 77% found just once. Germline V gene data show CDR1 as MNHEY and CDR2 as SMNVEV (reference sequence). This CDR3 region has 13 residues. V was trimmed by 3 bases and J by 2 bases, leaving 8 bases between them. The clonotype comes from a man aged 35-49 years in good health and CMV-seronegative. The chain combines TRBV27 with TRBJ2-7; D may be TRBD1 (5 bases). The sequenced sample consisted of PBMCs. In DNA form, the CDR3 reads TGTGCCAGCAGTTTTTCCAGGGCCTACGAGCAGTACTTC. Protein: CASSFSRAYEQYF.